The entry that follows covers one T cell receptor (beta chain) sequence. It has no known antigen specificity. Base qualities are not at hand, and no much larger clone is one base apart. This sample was taken from a study of response to subunit inactivated influenza vaccine (dated by TCRdb to 2017 to 2018). Turning to the overall study: To follow how T cells responded to a trivalent subunit inactivated influenza vaccine, the researchers relied on deep quantitative profiling of the T cell receptor repertoire.

The CDR3 numbers 14 residues from cysteine through phenylalanine. This entry keeps only the CDR3 DNA: 42 bases, framed from base 1. V drops 0 bases and J drops 4 bases, leaving 9 bases in between. CDR1 and CDR2 were assigned from the germline V gene as SGDLS and YYNGEE. Library creation used RT-PCR. Instrument used: Illumina HiSeq 2500. TCRdb itself trimmed the public reads at Q25 with fastp, ran MiXCR and retained productive beta chains. Rows with a matching CDR3 protein are joined into one entry that keeps the most common DNA and genes. The sample table lists 540,000 or so distinct CDR3 sequences, 10% to 15% of them with a count of one. Around 14% of the sample goes to the ten largest clones. According to the study, the label for this sample's time point signals: around 45 days after influenza vaccine administration. The study at large found these results: The authors proposed that each seasonal influenza vaccination may bring in only a limited number of new T cells.

This chain joins TRBV9 to TRBJ2-3; there is no confident call for the D gene. Sequenced material: PBMCs from blood, taken 40 to 50 days after vaccination. This clonotype was sampled from a man aged 50-60 years who received an inactivated influenza vaccine. Donor details come from another sample of the same person, matched by shared clones. The CDR3 has the sequence CASSVGLDADTQYF. DNA sequence: TGTGCCAGCAGCGTAGGGCTAGATGCAGATACGCAGTATTTT.